This T cell receptor (beta chain) comes out of a study of T cell responses to AZD1222 COVID-19 vaccine. Germline CDR1 and CDR2: SGHKS and YYEKEE (reference sequence). The CDR3 is made up of 16 amino acids. The V end was cut by 4 bases, the J end by 7 bases, with 23 bases between. Comment on this clone: What it binds is not known.

Study-level findings and limits: Only 5 to 7 individuals given AZD1222 were seropositive at baseline. Among the donors, most were white British and more were female, and clonal diversity was possibly underestimated. Spike-specific TCR breadth and depth went up after people got two AZD1222 doses. Repertoire sampling was restricted to post-peak T cell response timepoints.

Sequencing was performed with immunoSEQ multiplex PCR; in TCRdb, only in-frame clones are kept and a portion is missing. This table holds about 210,000 clones, about 94% found once. The chain has TRBV5-5 and TRBJ1-2; possible D gene TRBD1, 6 bases. This material consisted of peripheral blood, taken 28 days after the second dose of the MenACWY control vaccine. This sequence was found in an adult who received the MenACWY meningococcal vaccine as a control. Here the CDR3 DNA reads TGTGCCAGCAGCACCGTCTGGGACATGGGAAATGGTGGCTACACCTTC. Its translation: CASSTVWDMGNGGYTF.